These T cell receptor beta chains were read from a single sample in a study of T-cell memory formation after mild COVID-19. TCRdb ran MiXCR on the 5' RACE reads and lists one entry per CDR3 protein. There are fewer than 550,000 distinct CDR3 sequences in the sample; 20% occur only once, and roughly 8.4% lies in the top ten. The sample comprised PBMCs or a T cell subset sorted from them (not recorded which). Every receptor here comes from an adult woman who had mild COVID-19 (a few samples of this study predate the infection). Cell type and time point are not known. Both conserved end residues are part of each CDR3. The D gene is left open where the match is weak. Expanded clones are given a class, and other clones once, few, many or no size at all.

clone size,V gene,D gene,J gene,CDR3 protein,CDR3 DNA
few,TRBV20-1,TRBD2,TRBJ2-3,CSARAAAGGTDTQYF,TGCAGTGCTAGAGCAGCAGCGGGGGGCACAGATACGCAGTATTTT
few,TRBV5-1,.,TRBJ2-1,CASSSDGDEQFF,TGCGCCAGCAGCTCGGATGGCGATGAGCAGTTCTTC
few,TRBV6-1,TRBD2,TRBJ2-7,CASSEGAGGPHEQYF,TGTGCCAGCAGTGAAGGAGCGGGAGGGCCCCACGAGCAGTACTTC
.,TRBV24-1,TRBD1,TRBJ1-5,CATSDRTGRQPQHF,TGTGCCACCAGTGATCGGACAGGGAGACAGCCCCAGCATTTT
few,TRBV9,TRBD2,TRBJ2-1,CASSAIGTSGYNEQFF,TGTGCCAGCAGCGCCATTGGGACTAGCGGATACAATGAGCAGTTCTTC
many,TRBV6-5,TRBD1,TRBJ2-2,CASRLSPGQGFPGELFF,TGTGCCAGCAGGCTATCTCCGGGACAGGGGTTCCCCGGGGAGCTGTTTTTT
.,TRBV12-3/TRBV12-4,TRBD2,TRBJ2-7,CASSRLAPRSYEQYF,TGTGCCAGCAGTAGACTAGCTCCCCGCTCCTACGAGCAGTACTTC
few,TRBV9,.,TRBJ2-2,CASSVEFRSGELFF,TGTGCCAGCAGCGTAGAGTTCCGTTCCGGGGAGCTGTTTTTT
few,TRBV20-1,TRBD2,TRBJ2-5,CSADRLAGGPSETQYF,TGCAGTGCTGATCGACTAGCGGGGGGGCCTTCGGAGACCCAGTACTTC
few,TRBV20-1,TRBD2,TRBJ2-7,CSARDPDASGSGEQYF,TGCAGTGCTAGAGATCCAGACGCTAGCGGGAGCGGTGAGCAGTACTTC
few,TRBV7-9,TRBD1,TRBJ1-2,CASSARTGGLDGYTF,TGTGCCAGCAGCGCACGGACAGGGGGCCTGGATGGCTACACCTTC
few,TRBV25-1,.,TRBJ2-7,CANMVEQYF,TGTGCAAACATGGTGGAGCAGTACTTC
few,TRBV6-5,TRBD1,TRBJ2-5,CASRNAGTATKAQYF,TGTGCCAGCAGAAACGCCGGGACAGCCACAAAGGCCCAGTACTTC
.,TRBV4-1,.,TRBJ2-1,CASTELWDFRYNEQFF,TGCGCCAGCACCGAGCTATGGGACTTTAGATACAATGAGCAGTTCTTC
few,TRBV12-3/TRBV12-4,.,TRBJ2-7,CASSLVGPSPYEQYF,TGTGCCAGCAGTTTGGTAGGACCGTCCCCCTACGAGCAGTACTTC
.,TRBV7-3,TRBD2,TRBJ2-1,CASSLTGTSGYQLSYNEQFF,TGTGCCAGCAGCTTAACGGGGACTAGCGGGTACCAGCTTTCCTACAATGAGCAGTTCTTC
many,TRBV7-2,.,TRBJ2-6,CASSRSKQGANVLTF,TGTGCCAGCAGTCGGTCGAAGCAGGGGGCCAACGTCCTGACTTTC
.,TRBV2,.,TRBJ2-7,CASTAGRSYEQYF,TGTGCCAGCACGGCGGGGAGGTCCTACGAGCAGTACTTC
.,TRBV5-5,.,TRBJ1-2,CASSTGSMNSGYTF,TGTGCCAGCAGTACGGGATCTATGAATTCTGGCTACACCTTC
few,TRBV28,TRBD1,TRBJ2-3,CASRPPTGTEATDTQYF,TGTGCCAGCAGACCACCCACCGGGACAGAAGCCACAGATACGCAGTATTTT
few,TRBV10-3,TRBD1,TRBJ1-1,CAISLGQGAEAFF,TGTGCCATCAGTCTGGGACAGGGGGCCGAAGCTTTCTTT
few,TRBV14,.,TRBJ2-3,CASSQGAGGTQYF,TGTGCCAGCAGCCAGGGTGCAGGCGGTACGCAGTATTTT